The 28 T cell receptor beta chains in this list originate from one sample, sequenced in a study of blood T cell repertoires in COVID-19. Profiling relied on immunoSEQ multiplex PCR, and the TCRdb table lists in-frame clones only, not all of them. The sample has 200,000 to 250,000 clones; about 84% are singletons. The specimen sequenced was peripheral blood. The source of these receptors is a human donor in a cohort sampled during active COVID-19.

The V gene is TRBV5-1, the J gene TRBJ1-6; D unresolved. This CDR3 spans 16 amino acids. Germline loops: CDR1 SGHRS, CDR2 YFSETQ. V lost 2 bases, J lost 6 bases, and 15 bases lay in between. The CDR3 protein is CASSFNIGSRNSPLHF. CDR3 bases: TGCGCCAGCAGCTTTAACATCGGGTCCCGTAATTCACCCCTCCACTTT.

This chain connects TRBV4-1 to TRBJ1-6; TRBD1 might be the D (5 bases). The germline V gene encodes CDR1 MGHRA and CDR2 YSYEKL. The CDR3 spans 16 residues. Trimming removed 2 bases from V and 9 bases from J, with 17 bases in between. CDR3 amino acids: CASSQSEQVESSPLHF. CDR3 sequence (DNA): TGCGCCAGCAGCCAAAGCGAACAGGTGGAATCTTCACCCCTCCACTTT.

The V call is TRBV6-5, the J call TRBJ1-2; maybe TRBD1 (5 bases). Per germline, CDR1 MNHEY and CDR2 SVGAGI. CDR3 size: 15 residues. The V end lost 2 bases, the J end lost 3 bases, and 13 bases lay between the germline ends. The CDR3 DNA reads as TGTGCCAGCAGTTACGTAAGGGGAACGCACTATGGCTACACCTTC. Translation gives CASSYVRGTHYGYTF.

The CDR3 DNA sequence: TGTGCCAGCAGCCAAAACCCTAGGTCTAGCACAGATACGCAGTATTTT. Translating gives CASSQNPRSSTDTQYF. The V gene is TRBV4-2, the J gene TRBJ2-3; no definite D call. The CDR3 covers 16 residues. The V gene's germline CDR1 is LGHNA and CDR2 YNFKEQ. Trimming cost V 2 bases and J 0 bases, with 12 bases left between them.

This clone was seen a single time. The rearrangement joins TRBV6-1 to TRBJ1-2, with TRBD1 matching over 7 bases. This CDR3 is 15 amino acids long. J gave up 5 bases and V 1 base, and 7 bases lay outside the gene matches. CDR1 MNHNS and CDR2 SASEGT come from the germline V gene. CDR3 in DNA: TGTGCCAGCAGTGAAGAGCACAGGGGTGGATATGGCTACACCTTC. Its translation is CASSEEHRGGYGYTF.

The chain carries TRBV9 and TRBJ2-5; no reliable D call. The germline V gene has CDR1 SGDLS and CDR2 YYNGEE. Trimming removed 1 base at V and 4 bases at J, with 8 bases between. CDR3 size: 13 residues. The chain's CDR3 is CASSVIPGETQYF. DNA of the CDR3: TGTGCCAGCAGCGTAATTCCAGGAGAGACCCAGTACTTC. The whole variable domain, remainder taken from reference TRBV9 and TRBJ2-5, is DSGVTQTPKHLITATGQRVTLRCSPRSGDLSVYWYQQSLDQGLQFLIQYYNGEERAKGNILERFSAQQFPDLHSELNLSSLELGDSALYFCASSVIPGETQYFGPGTRLLVL.

The chain has TRBV28 and TRBJ1-5; D remains ambiguous. The germline V gene has CDR1 MDHEN and CDR2 SYDVKM. The length of the CDR3 is 11 residues. V lost 11 bases to trimming and J lost 4 bases, with 9 bases between them. In nucleotides, the CDR3 is TGTGCCGTAGGAGGAAATCAGCCCCAGCATTTT. Translation gives CAVGGNQPQHF.

The chain has TRBV5-1 and TRBJ1-5; the D gene is possibly TRBD1 (6 bases). The length of the CDR3 is 14 residues. CDR1 is SGHRS, CDR2 YFSETQ, per germline. The ends were cut back, 4 bases at V and 7 bases at J, with 15 bases in the middle. In DNA, the CDR3 is TGCGCCAGCAGCCAACAGGGACGAGACCAGCCCCAGCATTTT. Protein product: CASSQQGRDQPQHF.

The table lists this clone with many counts. The chain is built from TRBV5-1 and TRBJ2-1, with TRBD2 identical over 7 bases. The V gene's germline CDR1 is SGHRS and CDR2 YFSETQ. Germline trimming cut 2 bases from V and 4 bases from J; bases unmatched to any gene: 3. The CDR3 spans 14 residues. The CDR3 loop is CASSFQRGYNEQFF. Here the CDR3 DNA reads TGCGCCAGCAGCTTCCAGCGGGGATACAATGAGCAGTTCTTC.

To note about this clone: At one boundary the junction diverges from the germline segment, which might be a read error. J is TRBJ2-5 and V is TRBV7-7; D is perhaps TRBD2 (5 bases). The CDR3 has 16 residues. The V gene's germline CDR1 is SSHAT and CDR2 FNYEAQ (reference sequence). CDR3 region: CASSLGKLVRGETQYF. The DNA of the CDR3 is TGTGCTAGCAGCTTAGGAAAACTAGTACGTGGGGAGACCCAGTACTTC.

This chain joins TRBV24-1 and TRBJ1-2, with 7 bases that match TRBD1. The CDR3 has 17 amino acids. The V gene's germline CDR1 is KGHDR and CDR2 SFDVKD. Trimming removed 2 bases from V and 2 bases from J; junction bases left unmatched: 10. CDR3 DNA sequence: TGTGCCACCAGTGATTCTCGGCGGGGACAGACGAACTATGGCTACACCTTC. Encoded protein: CATSDSRRGQTNYGYTF.

This chain uses TRBV5-4 with TRBJ1-4; 12 nucleotides match TRBD1. CDR3 length: 16 residues. Germline values: CDR1 SGHNT, CDR2 YYREEE (reference sequence). V shed 4 bases and J 5 bases; nucleotides not matched to a gene: 6. CDR3 DNA sequence: TGTGCCAGCAGCACCGGGACAGGGGGCAACAATGAAAAACTGTTTTTT. It specifies CASSTGTGGNNEKLFF.

This rearrangement joins TRBV5-1 to TRBJ1-6; unclear D gene. The V and J ends lost 4 bases and 2 bases respectively, with 13 bases between them. Germline loops: CDR1 SGHRS, CDR2 YFSETQ. This CDR3 has 16 amino acids. The DNA of the CDR3 is TGCGCCAGCAGCCTGGCCCGAGGAGCCTATAATTCACCCCTCCACTTT. Translated: CASSLARGAYNSPLHF.

The chain employs TRBV6-5 and TRBJ2-1; TRBD1 matches at 7 bases. Germline values: CDR1 MNHEY, CDR2 SVGAGI. V lost 4 bases and J lost 3; bases outside the gene matches: 6. The length of the CDR3 is 15 residues. DNA of the CDR3: TGTGCCAGCAGTTCGCGACAGGGTAGCTACAATGAGCAGTTCTTC. Protein: CASSSRQGSYNEQFF.

This chain connects TRBV24-1 to TRBJ2-2, with 7 bases matching TRBD1. This CDR3 is 15 amino acids long. Germline-derived CDR1 and CDR2 are KGHDR and SFDVKD. With 4 bases clipped from V and 4 bases from J, the junction kept 5 bases outside the gene matches. In DNA, the CDR3 is TGTGCCACCAGTGACAGACAGGGACCCACCGGGGAGCTGTTTTTT. Translated, it gives CATSDRQGPTGELFF.

V is TRBV29-1 and J is TRBJ1-2; D is unclear. V lost 1 base and J lost 4, with 4 bases in between. CDR1 is SQVTM and CDR2 is ANQGSEA in the germline V gene. The CDR3 extends over 11 amino acids. The CDR3 protein is CSVEGAYGYTF. The DNA for the CDR3 is TGCAGCGTTGAAGGGGCCTATGGCTACACCTTC.

This rearrangement joins TRBV25-1 to TRBJ2-3; maybe TRBD2 (5 bases). Trimming stripped 3 bases from V and 0 bases from J, with 10 bases between. CDR1 MGHDK and CDR2 SYGVNS come from the germline V gene. The length of the CDR3 is 15 residues. DNA for the CDR3: TGTGCCAGCAGTGATTGGACTTTTAGCACAGATACGCAGTATTTT. Translated: CASSDWTFSTDTQYF. The variable domain in full, with the rest retrieved from reference TRBV25-1 and TRBJ2-3, is EADIYQTPRYLVIGTGKKITLECSQTMGHDKMYWYQQDPGMELHLIHYSYGVNSTEKGDLSSESTVSRIRTEHFPLTLESARPSHTSQYLCASSDWTFSTDTQYFGPGTRLTVL.

The chain recombines TRBV2 with TRBJ1-4, with TRBD1 identical over 8 bases. The V and J ends lost 8 bases and 12 bases, in that order; junction bases with no gene match: 11. CDR1 SNHLY and CDR2 FYNNEI come from the germline V gene. The CDR3 contains 13 residues. The CDR3 bases are TGTGCCAGCGGGGGGACAGGAGCCGTGGAACTGTTTTTT. Translated, it gives CASGGTGAVELFF.

This clone has just a few counts. This chain uses TRBV7-3 with TRBJ2-1; 12 nucleotides agree with TRBD2. Germline V lookup: CDR1 SGHTA, CDR2 FQGTGA. Trimming took 5 bases from V and 7 from J; bases not matched to a gene: 6. The CDR3 sequence is 15 residues long. CDR3 DNA sequence: TGTGCCAGCAGCCCCTCTAGCGGGGGGGTAAATGAGCAGTTCTTC. It yields the protein CASSPSSGGVNEQFF.

The chain recombines TRBV28 with TRBJ1-4; unclear D gene. The CDR3 has 13 amino acids. CDR1 MDHEN and CDR2 SYDVKM come from the germline V gene. The V and J ends lost 6 bases and 7 bases respectively, with 12 bases between them. The CDR3 DNA reads TGTGCCAGCAGCCCCCCCCGGAGTGAAAAACTGTTTTTT. This gives the protein CASSPPRSEKLFF.

This clone was seen once. The chain recombines TRBV5-5 with TRBJ1-5; TRBD1 might be the D (5 bases). Germline CDR1 reads SGHKS; CDR2 reads YYEKEE (reference sequence). V was clipped by 4 bases and J by 0 bases, with 11 bases between them. This CDR3 spans 15 amino acids. CDR3 DNA: TGTGCCAGCAGCCTTGGGGCAGTTAGCAATCAGCCCCAGCATTTT. It codes for CASSLGAVSNQPQHF. Full variable domain (missing parts from reference TRBV5-5 and TRBJ1-5): DAGVTQSPTHLIKTRGQQVTLRCSPISGHKSVSWYQQVLGQGPQFIFQYYEKEERGRGNFPDRFSARQFPNYSSELNVNALLLGDSALYLCASSLGAVSNQPQHFGDGTRLSIL.

The chain links TRBV5-1 to TRBJ2-5, with D tentatively TRBD1 (7 bases). Germline V lookup: CDR1 SGHRS, CDR2 YFSETQ. V was pared by 2 bases and J by 1 base, with 12 bases between. There are 15 residues in the CDR3. The CDR3 region has the DNA TGCGCCAGCAGCTTCGCGGGACAGCCCCAAGAGACCCAGTACTTC. Protein: CASSFAGQPQETQYF.

The J gene is TRBJ1-1, the V gene TRBV6-5; tentative D call: TRBD1 (5 bases). CDR3 length equals 15 residues. Germline V gene data show CDR1 as MNHEY and CDR2 as SVGAGI. Trimming left V 0 bases short and J 0 bases short, with 8 bases between. CDR3 loop: CASSYSGQMNTEAFF. CDR3 sequence (DNA): TGTGCCAGCAGTTACTCGGGGCAGATGAACACTGAAGCTTTCTTT.

The V gene is TRBV11-2, the J gene TRBJ1-4, with a possible D match to TRBD1 (5 bases). The CDR3 is made up of 12 amino acids. Germline CDR1 SGHAT, CDR2 FQNNGV. V lost 3 bases and J 8 bases, leaving 7 bases between the germline ends. Here the CDR3 reads CASSFGGEKLFF. CDR3 bases: TGTGCCAGCAGCTTTGGGGGGGAAAAACTGTTTTTT.

In this sample, this clone turned up a few times. The chain has TRBV19 and TRBJ1-4; tentative D call: TRBD1 (5 bases). Germline V gene lookup returns CDR1 LNHDA and CDR2 SQIVND (reference sequence). The CDR3 has 15 residues. V was clipped by 3 bases and J by 12 bases, with 20 bases between them. This CDR3 reads CASSMGGAGVGELFF. The CDR3 region has the DNA TGTGCCAGTAGTATGGGTGGGGCCGGCGTAGGGGAACTGTTTTTT.

This clone appeared a single time. The V call is TRBV7-2, the J call TRBJ2-3, with 12 bases that match TRBD2. Per germline, CDR1 SGHTA and CDR2 FQGNSA. The CDR3 is made up of 16 amino acids. Unmatched junction bases numbered 6, after V lost 4 bases and J lost 4 bases. Here the CDR3 DNA reads TGTGCCAGCAGCTATTCTAGCGGGGGGGCCCCAGATACGCAGTATTTT. Translating it yields CASSYSSGGAPDTQYF.

V and J are TRBV27 and TRBJ2-2; 10 bases map to TRBD1. CDR3 size: 15 residues. CDR1 is MNHEY, CDR2 SMNVEV, per germline (reference sequence). The V gene end was trimmed by 5 bases and the J gene end by 5 bases; junction bases not matched to a gene: 5. The CDR3 loop reads CASSLRTGGTGELFF. In DNA, the CDR3 is TGTGCCAGCAGTCTTAGGACAGGGGGGACCGGGGAGCTGTTTTTT.

This sequence joins TRBV18 and TRBJ1-4; D remains ambiguous. Germline V gives CDR1 KGHSH, CDR2 LQKENI. This CDR3 has 16 amino acids. Trimming removed 0 bases from V and 0 bases from J, with 8 bases in between. CDR3 amino acids: CASSPPVGTTNEKLFF. As DNA, the CDR3 is TGTGCCAGCTCACCACCGGTGGGCACAACTAATGAAAAACTGTTTTTT.